These T cell receptor beta chains were read from a single sample in a study of T cells in Graves' hyperthyroidism and ophthalmopathy. TCRdb ran MiXCR on the multiplex PCR reads and lists one entry per CDR3 protein. This table has 250,000 to 350,000 distinct CDR3 sequences, 22% appearing once. Source material: blood. All receptors come from a man aged 25-45 years with Graves' ophthalmopathy. Both conserved end residues are part of each CDR3.

J gene: TRBJ1-2
V gene: TRBV28
CDR3 protein: CASSNSGIKGYTF

J gene: NA
V gene: TRBV18
CDR3 protein: CASSPRGLAGRYEQFF

J gene: TRBJ1-1
V gene: TRBV9
CDR3 protein: CASSAGGGTNTEAFF

J gene: TRBJ2-2
V gene: TRBV12-3/TRBV12-4
CDR3 protein: CASSLVGHANTGELFF

J gene: TRBJ1-5
V gene: TRBV2
CDR3 protein: CASSEGGTRKQHF

J gene: TRBJ2-7
V gene: TRBV11-1
CDR3 protein: CASSFGRGAYEQYF

J gene: TRBJ2-1
V gene: TRBV7-3
CDR3 protein: CASSRGLVDEQFF

J gene: TRBJ1-2
V gene: TRBV7-3
CDR3 protein: CASSPSSGKMDGYTF

J gene: TRBJ2-1
V gene: TRBV24-1
CDR3 protein: CATSGTSGSNEQFF

J gene: TRBJ1-1
V gene: TRBV7-3
CDR3 protein: CASRQGRSTEAFF

J gene: TRBJ2-1
V gene: TRBV2
CDR3 protein: CASSPGTGLYNEQFF

J gene: TRBJ1-2
V gene: TRBV6-5
CDR3 protein: CASSYITANYNYGYTF

J gene: TRBJ1-2
V gene: TRBV2
CDR3 protein: CASSERGTGGYGYTF

J gene: TRBJ2-5
V gene: TRBV20-1
CDR3 protein: CSASNPTSGKKETQYF

J gene: TRBJ2-1
V gene: TRBV10-3
CDR3 protein: CAISEPGLAANNEQFF

J gene: TRBJ2-2
V gene: TRBV15
CDR3 protein: CATSKDSNTGELFF